The TCR beta chain under discussion was sequenced for a study of CD4 and CD8 cells across lung adenocarcinoma regions. TCRdb processed the PCR reads anew with MiXCR; each CDR3 protein has one entry. In the table there are about 5,300 distinct CDR3 sequences, around 68% of which are singletons. The length of the CDR3 is 14 residues. V lost 0 bases and J lost 7, with 7 bases in between. Germline lookup yields CDR1 MNHNS and CDR2 SASEGT. Donors had localized lung adenocarcinoma, a non-small cell lung cancer. This clonotype came up a few times. The chain couples TRBV6-1 to TRBJ1-6; D gene unclear. The specimen sequenced was CD4+ T cells from the center of a lung tumor. This TCR was sampled from a female donor with lung adenocarcinoma. The CD4 and CD8 labels of this study may be unreliable. The CDR3 spells CASSEAGRNSPLHF. For the CDR3, the DNA is TGTGCCAGCAGTGAAGCAGGGAGGAATTCACCCCTCCACTTT.